The 4 T cell receptor beta chains given below trace back to one sample, sequenced in a study of blood T cell repertoires in COVID-19. Profiling relied on immunoSEQ multiplex PCR, and the TCRdb table lists in-frame clones only, not all of them. Among 300,000 to 350,000 clones listed, roughly 90% were seen once. Material: PBMCs or T cells enriched from blood (not recorded which). These receptors were obtained from a woman aged 25 to 39 who had been exposed to COVID-19.

The gene calls are TRBV30 and TRBJ2-5; TRBD2 aligns across 11 bases. The J segment lost 5 bases and the V segment lost 3 bases, leaving 14 bases of the junction unmatched. Germline CDR1 and CDR2: GTSNPN and SVGIG (reference sequence). This CDR3 contains 17 residues. CDR3: CAWSPHLGLAVWETQYF. The CDR3 bases are TGTGCCTGGAGCCCCCATCTGGGACTAGCGGTTTGGGAGACCCAGTACTTC.

This chain joins TRBV6-2 or TRBV6-3 and TRBJ2-7, with D tentatively TRBD1 (6 bases). CDR3 length equals 15 residues. V was pared by 7 bases and J by 3 bases, with 19 bases between. Per the germline V gene, CDR1 is MNHEY and CDR2 is SVGEGT. In nucleotides, the CDR3 is TGTGCCAGCACCCCCGACAGGAGGAGGCTCTACGAGCAGTACTTC. Translating it yields CASTPDRRRLYEQYF.

The rearrangement links TRBV29-1 to TRBJ1-2; D is ambiguous. This CDR3 comprises 11 residues. CDR1 is SQVTM and CDR2 is ANQGSEA in the germline V gene. Trimming shortened V by 4 bases and J by 2 bases, and 5 bases separated the two germline ends. This CDR3 is CSVAHNYGYTF. Written as DNA, the CDR3 is TGCAGCGTTGCACACAACTATGGCTACACCTTC. Drawing the rest from reference TRBV29-1 and TRBJ1-2, the complete variable domain is SAVISQKPSRDICQRGTSLTIQCQVDSQVTMMFWYRQQPGQSLTLIATANQGSEATYESGFVIDKFPISRPNLTFSTLTVSNMSPEDSSIYLCSVAHNYGYTFGSGTRLTVV.

The J gene is TRBJ1-2, the V gene TRBV27; D is unclear. Looked up from germline, CDR1 is MNHEY and CDR2 is SMNVEV (reference sequence). This CDR3 contains 15 residues. Trimming stripped 2 bases from V and 1 base from J, with 11 bases between. The CDR3: CASSLRVEGNYGYTF. CDR3 DNA sequence: TGTGCCAGCAGTTTAAGGGTGGAGGGTAACTATGGCTACACCTTC.